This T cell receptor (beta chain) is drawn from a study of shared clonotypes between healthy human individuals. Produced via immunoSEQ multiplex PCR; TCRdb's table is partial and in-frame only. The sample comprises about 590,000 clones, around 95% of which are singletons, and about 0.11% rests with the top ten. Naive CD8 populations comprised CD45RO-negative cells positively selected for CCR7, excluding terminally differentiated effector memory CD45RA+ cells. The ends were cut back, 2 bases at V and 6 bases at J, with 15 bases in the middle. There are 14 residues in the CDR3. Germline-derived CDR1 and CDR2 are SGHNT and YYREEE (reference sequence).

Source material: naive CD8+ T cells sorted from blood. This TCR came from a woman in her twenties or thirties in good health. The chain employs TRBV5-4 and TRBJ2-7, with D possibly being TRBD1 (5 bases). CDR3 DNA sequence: TGTGCCAGCAGCTTATCCGACAGACGAGCCGAGCAGTACTTC. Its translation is CASSLSDRRAEQYF.